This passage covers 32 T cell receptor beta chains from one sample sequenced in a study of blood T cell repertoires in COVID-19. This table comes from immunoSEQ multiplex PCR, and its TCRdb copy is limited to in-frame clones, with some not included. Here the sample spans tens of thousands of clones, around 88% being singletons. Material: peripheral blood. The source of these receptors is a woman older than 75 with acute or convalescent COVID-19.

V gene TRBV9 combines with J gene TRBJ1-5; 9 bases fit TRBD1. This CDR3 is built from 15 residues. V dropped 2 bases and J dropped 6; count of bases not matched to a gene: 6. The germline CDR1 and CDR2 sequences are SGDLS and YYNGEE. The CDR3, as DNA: TGTGCCAGCAGCGTCGACTCGGGACAGGGTCAGCCCCAGCATTTT. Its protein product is CASSVDSGQGQPQHF.

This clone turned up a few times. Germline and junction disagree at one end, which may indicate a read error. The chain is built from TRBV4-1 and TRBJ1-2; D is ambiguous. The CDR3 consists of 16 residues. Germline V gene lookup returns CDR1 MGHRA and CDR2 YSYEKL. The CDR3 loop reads CASSKEARYSNYGYTF. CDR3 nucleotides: TGCGCCAGCAGCAAAGAGGCACGATACAGTAACTATGGCTACACCTTC.

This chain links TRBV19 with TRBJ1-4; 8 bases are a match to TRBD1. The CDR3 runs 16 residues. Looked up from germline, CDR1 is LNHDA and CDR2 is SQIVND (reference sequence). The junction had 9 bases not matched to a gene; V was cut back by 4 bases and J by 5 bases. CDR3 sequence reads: CASSTPGQVLNEKLFF. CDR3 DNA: TGTGCCAGTAGTACCCCGGGACAGGTTTTGAATGAAAAACTGTTTTTT.

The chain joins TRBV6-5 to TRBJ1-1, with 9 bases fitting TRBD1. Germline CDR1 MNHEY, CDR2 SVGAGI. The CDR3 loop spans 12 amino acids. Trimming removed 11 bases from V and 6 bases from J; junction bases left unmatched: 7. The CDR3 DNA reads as TGTGCCGAGGGGGACAGGGCTCCTGAAGCTTTCTTT. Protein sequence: CAEGDRAPEAFF.

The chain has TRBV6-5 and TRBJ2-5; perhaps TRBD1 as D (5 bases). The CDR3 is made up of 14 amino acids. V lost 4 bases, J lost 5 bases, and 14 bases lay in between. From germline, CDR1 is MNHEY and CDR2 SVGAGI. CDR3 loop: CASSSAGIGETQYF. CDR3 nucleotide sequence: TGTGCCAGCAGTTCCGCAGGGATTGGGGAGACCCAGTACTTC.

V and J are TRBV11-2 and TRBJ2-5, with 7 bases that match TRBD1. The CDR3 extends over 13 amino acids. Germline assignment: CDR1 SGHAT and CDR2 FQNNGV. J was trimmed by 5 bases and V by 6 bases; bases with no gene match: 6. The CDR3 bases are TGTGCCAGCAGTACAGGGGTCAAGGAGACCCAGTACTTC. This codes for CASSTGVKETQYF.

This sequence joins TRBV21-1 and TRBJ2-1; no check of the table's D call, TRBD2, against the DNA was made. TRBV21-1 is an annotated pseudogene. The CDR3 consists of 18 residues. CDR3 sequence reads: CASRGGTSGTFCYNEQFF. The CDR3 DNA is TGTGCCAGCAGGGGCGGGACTAGCGGGACGTTTTGCTACAATGAGCAGTTCTTC.

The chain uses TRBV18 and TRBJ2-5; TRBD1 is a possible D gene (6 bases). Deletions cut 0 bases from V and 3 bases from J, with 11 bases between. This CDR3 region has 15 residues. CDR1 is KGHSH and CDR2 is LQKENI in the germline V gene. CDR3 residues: CASSPPGRGKETQYF. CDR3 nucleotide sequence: TGTGCCAGCTCACCACCGGGAAGGGGGAAAGAGACCCAGTACTTC.

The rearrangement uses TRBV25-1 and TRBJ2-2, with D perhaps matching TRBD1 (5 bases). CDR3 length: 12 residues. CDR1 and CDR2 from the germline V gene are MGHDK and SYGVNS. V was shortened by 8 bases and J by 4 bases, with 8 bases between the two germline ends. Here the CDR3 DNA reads TGTGCCAGCCAACAGGTCACCGGGGAGCTGTTTTTT. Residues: CASQQVTGELFF.

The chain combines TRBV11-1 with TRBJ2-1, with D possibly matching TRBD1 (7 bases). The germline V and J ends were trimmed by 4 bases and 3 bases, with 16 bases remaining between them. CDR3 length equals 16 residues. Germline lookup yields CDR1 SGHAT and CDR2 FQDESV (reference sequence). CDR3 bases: TGTGCCAGCAGCTCCCGACAGGGAGGCAGCTACAATGAGCAGTTCTTC. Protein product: CASSSRQGGSYNEQFF.

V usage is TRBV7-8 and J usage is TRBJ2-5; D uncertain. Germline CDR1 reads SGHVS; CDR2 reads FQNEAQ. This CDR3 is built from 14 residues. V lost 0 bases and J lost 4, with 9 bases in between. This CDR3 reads CASSLAALRETQYF. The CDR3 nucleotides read TGTGCCAGCAGCTTAGCAGCGTTAAGAGAGACCCAGTACTTC.

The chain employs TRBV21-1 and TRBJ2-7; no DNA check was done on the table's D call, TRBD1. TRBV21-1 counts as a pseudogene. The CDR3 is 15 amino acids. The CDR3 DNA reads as TGTGCCAGCAGCATCCCGGACAGGGCAGGCTACGAGCAGTACTTC. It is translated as CASSIPDRAGYEQYF.

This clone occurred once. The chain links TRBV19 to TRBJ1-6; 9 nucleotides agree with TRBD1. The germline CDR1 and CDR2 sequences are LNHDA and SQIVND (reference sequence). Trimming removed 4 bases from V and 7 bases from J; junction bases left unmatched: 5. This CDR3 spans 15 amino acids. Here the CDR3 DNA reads TGTGCCAGTAGTACCCCGACAGGGGGGAATTCACCCCTCCACTTT. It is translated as CASSTPTGGNSPLHF.

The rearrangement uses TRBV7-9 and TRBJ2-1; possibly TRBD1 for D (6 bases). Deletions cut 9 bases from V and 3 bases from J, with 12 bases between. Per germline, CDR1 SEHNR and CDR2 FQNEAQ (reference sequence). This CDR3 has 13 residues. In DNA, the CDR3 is TGTGCCAGTACACCAGGGGTCTACAATGAGCAGTTCTTC. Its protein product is CASTPGVYNEQFF.

CDR3 protein: CASSATSGGIYNEQFF. The CDR3 DNA reads as TGTGCCAGCAGCGCGACTAGCGGGGGGATCTACAATGAGCAGTTCTTC. The rearrangement uses TRBV7-9 and TRBJ2-1, with 13 bases fitting TRBD2. This CDR3 spans 16 amino acids. With V trimmed by 5 bases and J by 3 bases, 4 bases remained unmatched. Germline CDR1 is SEHNR and CDR2 is FQNEAQ (reference sequence).

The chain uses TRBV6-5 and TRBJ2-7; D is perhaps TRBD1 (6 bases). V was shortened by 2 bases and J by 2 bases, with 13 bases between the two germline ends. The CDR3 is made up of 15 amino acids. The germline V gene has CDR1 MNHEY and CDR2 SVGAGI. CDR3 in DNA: TGTGCCAGCAGTTACGCACTACAGGGTACCTACGAGCAGTACTTC. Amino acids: CASSYALQGTYEQYF.

CDR3 protein: CASSDSGGAYNEQFF. CDR3 in DNA: TGTGCCAGCAGTGACAGCGGGGGGGCATACAATGAGCAGTTCTTC. This chain joins TRBV28 and TRBJ2-1; 10 bases agree with TRBD2. Germline V gene sequence: CDR1 MDHEN, CDR2 SYDVKM. The V and J ends lost 5 bases and 4 bases, in that order; junction bases with no gene match: 5. The CDR3 has 15 residues.

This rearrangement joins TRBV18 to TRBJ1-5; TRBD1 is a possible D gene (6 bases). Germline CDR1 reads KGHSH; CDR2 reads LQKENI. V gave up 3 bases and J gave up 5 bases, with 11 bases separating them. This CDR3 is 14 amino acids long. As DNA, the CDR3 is TGTGCCAGCTCACCTAAAGGGGGTGATCAGCCCCAGCATTTT. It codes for CASSPKGGDQPQHF.

Written as DNA, the CDR3 is TGTGCCAGCAGTTCCGCCTACGAGCAGTACTTC. Translated, it gives CASSSAYEQYF. The genes are TRBV5-6 and TRBJ2-7; D remains ambiguous. Trimming removed 5 bases at V and 2 bases at J, with 5 bases between. There are 11 residues in the CDR3. Per germline, CDR1 SGHDT and CDR2 YYEEEE.

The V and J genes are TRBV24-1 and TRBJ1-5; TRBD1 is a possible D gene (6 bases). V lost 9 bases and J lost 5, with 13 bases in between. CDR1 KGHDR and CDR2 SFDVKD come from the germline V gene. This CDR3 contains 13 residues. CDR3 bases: TGTGCCACCTCAGCACAGGGTGATCAGCCCCAGCATTTT. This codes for CATSAQGDQPQHF.

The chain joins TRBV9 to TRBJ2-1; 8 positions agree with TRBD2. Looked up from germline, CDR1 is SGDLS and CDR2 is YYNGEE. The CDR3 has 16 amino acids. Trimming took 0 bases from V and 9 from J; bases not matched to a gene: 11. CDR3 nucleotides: TGTGCCAGCAGCGTAGGTCTAGCGGGTTTTGGGAGTGAGCAGTTCTTC. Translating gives CASSVGLAGFGSEQFF.

The CDR3 DNA reads as TGTGCCAGCAGCTTCCGGGACGCTGGACAGAATGAAAAACTGTTTTTT. Protein sequence: CASSFRDAGQNEKLFF. This chain joins TRBV7-2 and TRBJ1-4, with D possibly TRBD1 on 6 matching bases. Germline loops: CDR1 SGHTA, CDR2 FQGNSA. There are 16 residues in the CDR3. V dropped 3 bases and J dropped 5 bases, with 16 bases sitting between them.

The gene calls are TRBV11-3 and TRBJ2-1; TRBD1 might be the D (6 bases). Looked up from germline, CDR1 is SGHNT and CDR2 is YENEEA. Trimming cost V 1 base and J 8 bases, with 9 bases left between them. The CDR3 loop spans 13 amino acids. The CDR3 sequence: CASSLGGRYEQFF. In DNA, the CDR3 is TGTGCCAGCAGCTTAGGGGGGCGATATGAGCAGTTCTTC.

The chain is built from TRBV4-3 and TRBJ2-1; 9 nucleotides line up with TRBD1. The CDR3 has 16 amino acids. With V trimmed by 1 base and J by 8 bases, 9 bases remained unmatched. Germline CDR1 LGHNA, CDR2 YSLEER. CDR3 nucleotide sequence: TGCGCCAGCAGCCAAGCCTTGGACAGGGGAATCCATGAGCAGTTCTTC. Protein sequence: CASSQALDRGIHEQFF.

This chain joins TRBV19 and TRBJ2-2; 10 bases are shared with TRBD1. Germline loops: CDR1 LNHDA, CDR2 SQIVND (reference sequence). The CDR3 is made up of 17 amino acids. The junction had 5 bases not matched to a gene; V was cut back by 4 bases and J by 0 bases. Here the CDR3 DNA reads TGTGCCAGTAGTACCGGGACAGGGGCGGCGAACACCGGGGAGCTGTTTTTT. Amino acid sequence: CASSTGTGAANTGELFF. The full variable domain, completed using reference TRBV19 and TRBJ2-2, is DGGITQSPKYLFRKEGQNVTLSCEQNLNHDAMYWYRQDPGQGLRLIYYSQIVNDFQKGDIAEGYSVSREKKESFPLTVTSAQKNPTAFYLCASSTGTGAANTGELFFGEGSRLTVL.

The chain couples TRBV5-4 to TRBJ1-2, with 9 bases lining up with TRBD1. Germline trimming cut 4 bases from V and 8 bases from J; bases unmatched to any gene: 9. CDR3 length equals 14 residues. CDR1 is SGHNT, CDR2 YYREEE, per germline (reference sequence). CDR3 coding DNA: TGTGCCAGCAGCCCACAGGGGGCCCGCAGCGGCTACACCTTC. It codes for CASSPQGARSGYTF.

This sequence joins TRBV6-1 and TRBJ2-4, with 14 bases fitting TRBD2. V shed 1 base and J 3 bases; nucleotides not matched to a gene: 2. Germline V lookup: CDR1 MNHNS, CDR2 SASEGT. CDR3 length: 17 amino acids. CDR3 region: CASSEGLAGGFKNIQYF. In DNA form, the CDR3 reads TGTGCCAGCAGTGAAGGACTAGCGGGGGGGTTCAAAAACATTCAGTACTTC.

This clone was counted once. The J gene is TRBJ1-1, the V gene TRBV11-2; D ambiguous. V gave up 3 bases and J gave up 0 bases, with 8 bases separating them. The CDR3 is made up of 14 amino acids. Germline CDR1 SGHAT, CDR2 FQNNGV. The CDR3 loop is CASSLGVVNTEAFF. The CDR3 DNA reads TGTGCCAGCAGCTTGGGAGTCGTGAACACTGAAGCTTTCTTT.

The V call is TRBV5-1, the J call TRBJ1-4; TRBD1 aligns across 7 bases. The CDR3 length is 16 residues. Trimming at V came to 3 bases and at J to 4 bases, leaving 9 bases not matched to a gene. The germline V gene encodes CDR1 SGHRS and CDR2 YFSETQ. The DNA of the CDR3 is TGCGCCAGCAGCTCCCGCACAGGGGCCATTAATGAAAAACTGTTTTTT. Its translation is CASSSRTGAINEKLFF.

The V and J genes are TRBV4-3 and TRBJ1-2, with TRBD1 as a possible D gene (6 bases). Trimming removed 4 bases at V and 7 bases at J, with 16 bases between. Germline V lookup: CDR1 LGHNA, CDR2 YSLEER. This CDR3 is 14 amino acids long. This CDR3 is CASSLLEGGSGYTF. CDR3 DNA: TGCGCCAGCAGCCTCCTTGAAGGGGGAAGTGGCTACACCTTC.

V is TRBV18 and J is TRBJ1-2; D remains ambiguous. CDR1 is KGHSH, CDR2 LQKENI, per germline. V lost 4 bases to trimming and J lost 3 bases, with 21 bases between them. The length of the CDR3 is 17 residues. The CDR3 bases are TGTGCCAGCTCACAACTCTCAACCGGTAGTATTTACTATGGCTACACCTTC. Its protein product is CASSQLSTGSIYYGYTF. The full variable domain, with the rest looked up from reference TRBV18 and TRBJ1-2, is NAGVMQNPRHLVRRRGQEARLRCSPMKGHSHVYWYRQLPEEGLKFMVYLQKENIIDESGMPKERFSAEFPKEGPSILRIQQVVRGDSAAYFCASSQLSTGSIYYGYTFGSGTRLTVV.

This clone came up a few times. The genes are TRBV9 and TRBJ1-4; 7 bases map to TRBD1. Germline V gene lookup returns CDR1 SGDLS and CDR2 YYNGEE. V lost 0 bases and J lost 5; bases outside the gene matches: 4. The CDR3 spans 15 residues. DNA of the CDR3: TGTGCCAGCAGCGTAGAAGGGACAGAAAATGAAAAACTGTTTTTT. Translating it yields CASSVEGTENEKLFF.